The rows below give T cell receptor beta chains drawn from one sample of a study of cytomegalovirus exposure and HLA in healthy donors. Only in-frame clones appear in the TCRdb table, and some are missing; sequencing was by immunoSEQ multiplex PCR. The repertoire holds 150,000 or so clones, with 80% as singletons. Specimen: PBMCs. The receptors shown here come from a woman in her 50s in good health and CMV-seropositive. Each CDR3 is given with its conserved first and last residue. Each record gives: clone size, V gene, CDR3 length, D gene, J gene, CDR3 protein, CDR3 DNA. The D gene is left open where the match is weak. Some rows have no size entry. The others give once, few or many, or a class for an expanded clone.

clone size: .; V gene: TRBV28; CDR3 length: 13; D gene: TRBD1; J gene: TRBJ2-4; CDR3 protein: CASSLNRGNIQYF; CDR3 DNA: TGTGCCAGCAGTTTAAACAGGGGAAACATTCAGTACTTC
clone size: once; V gene: TRBV6-5; CDR3 length: 14; D gene: TRBD1; J gene: TRBJ1-4; CDR3 protein: CASSEGTANEKLFF; CDR3 DNA: TGTGCCAGCAGTGAAGGGACAGCTAATGAAAAACTGTTTTTT
clone size: few; V gene: TRBV2; CDR3 length: 14; D gene: .; J gene: TRBJ2-5; CDR3 protein: CASSEWTAQETQYF; CDR3 DNA: TGTGCCAGCAGTGAATGGACAGCTCAAGAGACCCAGTACTTC
clone size: .; V gene: TRBV27; CDR3 length: 15; D gene: .; J gene: TRBJ2-1; CDR3 protein: CASSFRALRGNEQFF; CDR3 DNA: TGTGCCAGCAGTTTTCGGGCACTTAGAGGGAATGAGCAGTTCTTC
clone size: .; V gene: TRBV5-6; CDR3 length: 15; D gene: TRBD1; J gene: TRBJ2-7; CDR3 protein: CASSLGGQAIYEQYF; CDR3 DNA: TGTGCCAGCAGCTTGGGGGGACAGGCGATCTACGAGCAGTACTTC
clone size: .; V gene: TRBV5-5; CDR3 length: 15; D gene: .; J gene: TRBJ1-2; CDR3 protein: CASSLETEVGYGYTF; CDR3 DNA: TGTGCCAGCAGCCTAGAGACGGAGGTTGGGTATGGCTACACCTTC
clone size: .; V gene: TRBV5-1; CDR3 length: 15; D gene: TRBD1; J gene: TRBJ2-3; CDR3 protein: CASSLGQGQMDTQYF; CDR3 DNA: TGCGCCAGCAGCTTGGGACAGGGGCAGATGGATACGCAGTATTTT
clone size: once; V gene: TRBV18; CDR3 length: 15; D gene: .; J gene: TRBJ2-5; CDR3 protein: CASSPPVLVRETQYF; CDR3 DNA: TGTGCCAGCTCACCACCAGTACTAGTTCGGGAGACCCAGTACTTC
clone size: .; V gene: TRBV28; CDR3 length: 13; D gene: .; J gene: TRBJ2-5; CDR3 protein: CASSLDGRETQYF; CDR3 DNA: TGTGCCAGCAGTTTAGATGGGAGGGAGACCCAGTACTTC
clone size: .; V gene: TRBV5-1; CDR3 length: 13; D gene: TRBD1; J gene: TRBJ1-1; CDR3 protein: CASSLETGEEAFF; CDR3 DNA: TGCGCCAGCAGCTTGGAAACAGGGGAGGAAGCTTTCTTT
clone size: once; V gene: TRBV27; CDR3 length: 15; D gene: TRBD1; J gene: TRBJ2-3; CDR3 protein: CASSLRDRGTDTQYF; CDR3 DNA: TGTGCCAGCAGTTTACGGGACAGGGGGACAGATACGCAGTATTTT
clone size: .; V gene: TRBV5-4; CDR3 length: 15; D gene: TRBD1; J gene: TRBJ1-6; CDR3 protein: CASSLPTGGASPLHF; CDR3 DNA: TGTGCCAGCAGCCTACCGACAGGGGGTGCTTCACCCCTCCACTTT